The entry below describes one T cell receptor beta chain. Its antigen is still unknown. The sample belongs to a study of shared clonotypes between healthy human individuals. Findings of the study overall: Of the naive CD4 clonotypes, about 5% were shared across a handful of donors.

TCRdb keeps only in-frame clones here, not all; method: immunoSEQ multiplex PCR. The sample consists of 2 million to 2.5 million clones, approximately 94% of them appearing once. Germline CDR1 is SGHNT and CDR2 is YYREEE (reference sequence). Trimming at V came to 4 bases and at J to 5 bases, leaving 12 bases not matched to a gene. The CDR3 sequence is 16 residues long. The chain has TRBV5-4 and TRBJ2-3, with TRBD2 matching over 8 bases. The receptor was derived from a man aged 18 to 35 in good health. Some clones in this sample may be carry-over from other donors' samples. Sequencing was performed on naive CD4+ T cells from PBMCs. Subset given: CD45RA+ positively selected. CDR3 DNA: TGTGCCAGCAGCCCCGGGGGGAGCGGGAGCGGAGATACGCAGTATTTT. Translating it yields CASSPGGSGSGDTQYF.